Each of the 25 T cell receptor beta chains below was sequenced from the same sample in a study of T cells in Graves' hyperthyroidism and ophthalmopathy. TCR beta CDR3 regions were amplified from RNA. HTBI primers were employed in a first-round RT-PCR of the TCR CDR3. MiXCR, run by TCRdb on the multiplex PCR reads, gives a single entry per CDR3 protein. The sample lists a few hundred thousand distinct CDR3 sequences; roughly 15% were seen once. Material: blood. These receptors were taken from a woman between 40 and 50 years old with Graves' ophthalmopathy.

The chain recombines TRBV5-6 with TRBJ1-3; D might be TRBD1 (5 bases). CDR1 and CDR2 (germline): SGHDT, YYEEEE. The CDR3 contains 14 residues. V shed 1 base and J shed 4 bases, with 9 bases lying between them. The CDR3 nucleotides read TGTGCCAGCAGCTTGTCCGGGACCGGAAACACCATATATTTT. Protein: CASSLSGTGNTIYF.

Remarks on this clonotype: One end of the junction fails to match germline, which may point to a read error. This chain joins TRBV30 and TRBJ1-1; TRBD1 matches 9 bases. Germline V gene lookup returns CDR1 GTSNPN and CDR2 SVGIG (reference sequence). This CDR3 spans 15 amino acids. The chain's CDR3 is CAWSGTGFPNPEAFF. CDR3 DNA: TGTGCCTGGTCCGGGACAGGGTTCCCGAACCCTGAAGCTTTCTTT.

This clonotype has a handful of counts. This chain uses TRBV28 with TRBJ1-2; tentative D call: TRBD1 (5 bases). The CDR3 is made up of 12 amino acids. V gave up 6 bases and J gave up 12 bases, with 17 bases separating them. The germline CDR1 and CDR2 sequences are MDHEN and SYDVKM. The chain's CDR3 is CASRPRGTGNTF. DNA of the CDR3: TGTGCCAGCAGACCGCGCGGGACCGGGAACACCTTC.

The table lists this clonotype with a few counts. The chain recombines TRBV7-9 with TRBJ2-5; possible D gene TRBD2, 6 bases. This CDR3 contains 20 residues. The germline gives CDR1 SEHNR, CDR2 FQNEAQ (reference sequence). V lost 0 bases and J 1 base, leaving 24 bases between the germline ends. CDR3 sequence (DNA): TGTGCCAGCAGCTTAGCCCGCGGGGCTCTATCTATCAGGCCCCAAGAGACCCAGTACTTC. This sequence encodes CASSLARGALSIRPQETQYF.

This clonotype was observed a few times. The gene calls are TRBV5-6 and TRBJ2-3; the match to TRBD1 covers 10 bases. The trim removed 2 bases at V and 0 bases at J, leaving 6 bases unmatched. CDR1 and CDR2 from the germline V gene are SGHDT and YYEEEE. This CDR3 contains 17 residues. CDR3 sequence (DNA): TGTGCCAGCAGCTTCGATAGGACAGGGGGAAGCACAGATACGCAGTATTTT. It yields the protein CASSFDRTGGSTDTQYF.

The V and J genes are TRBV4-2 and TRBJ1-6; tentatively, D is TRBD1 (5 bases). CDR1 is LGHNA and CDR2 is YNFKEQ in the germline V gene. V was cut by 1 base and J by 9 bases, with 13 bases left in between. This CDR3 has 15 amino acids. The CDR3 DNA sequence: TGTGCCAGCAGCCAAGGGAGTGGGGGTGGTTCACCCCTCCACTTT. This translates into CASSQGSGGGSPLHF.

The CDR3 DNA follows: TGTGCCAGTAGTATAGTCTGGGATACTGAAGCTTTCTTT. Amino acid sequence: CASSIVWDTEAFF. The chain combines TRBV19 with TRBJ1-1, with D unresolved. The CDR3 is 13 residues long. Looked up from germline, CDR1 is LNHDA and CDR2 is SQIVND (reference sequence). V dropped 1 base and J dropped 5 bases, with 8 bases sitting between them.

The gene calls are TRBV10-2 and TRBJ2-5; possibly TRBD2 for D (7 bases). The CDR3 is made up of 14 amino acids. Germline values: CDR1 WSHSY, CDR2 SAAADI. Trimming removed 0 bases from V and 6 bases from J, with 11 bases in between. This CDR3 is CASSESGGLKTQYF. CDR3 bases: TGCGCCAGCAGTGAGTCGGGGGGGCTAAAGACCCAGTACTTC.

This clonotype was found many times. This sequence joins TRBV2 and TRBJ2-1; TRBD2 agrees at 7 bases. CDR1 is SNHLY and CDR2 is FYNNEI in the germline V gene. CDR3 length: 12 residues. Trimming cost V 8 bases and J 11 bases; bases outside gene matches: 9. This CDR3 reads CASSAGGSQQFF. In DNA, the CDR3 is TGTGCCAGCTCGGCCGGGGGGTCTCAGCAGTTCTTC.

This clonotype was detected many times. The chain links TRBV11-2 to TRBJ2-3, with D possibly matching TRBD2 (6 bases). V was shortened by 5 bases and J by 0 bases, with 12 bases between the two germline ends. CDR1 and CDR2 from the germline V gene are SGHAT and FQNNGV. The CDR3 has 15 residues. This CDR3 reads CASSRQEGSTDTQYF. DNA for the CDR3: TGTGCCAGCAGCCGTCAGGAGGGGAGCACAGATACGCAGTATTTT.

The V call is TRBV12-3 or TRBV12-4, the J call TRBJ2-6; unclear D gene. The CDR3 contains 15 residues. The germline V and J ends were trimmed by 6 bases and 4 bases, with 13 bases remaining between them. The CDR3 spells CASSLGPPGANVLTF. The CDR3 bases are TGTGCCAGCAGCCTGGGTCCGCCGGGGGCCAACGTCCTGACTTTC.

This clonotype has more than one count but fewer than ten. The V gene is TRBV11-2, the J gene TRBJ2-2; TRBD1 is a possible D gene (5 bases). The ends were cut back, 0 bases at V and 7 bases at J, with 15 bases in the middle. Germline lookup yields CDR1 SGHAT and CDR2 FQNNGV. The CDR3 runs 16 residues. CDR3 nucleotides: TGTGCCAGCAGCTTAGATCAGTACGTAGGGGACGGGGAGCTGTTTTTT. Its translation: CASSLDQYVGDGELFF. The full variable domain, in which reference TRBV11-2 and TRBJ2-2 provide the parts outside the CDR3, is EAGVAQSPRYKIIEKRQSVAFWCNPISGHATLYWYQQILGQGPKLLIQFQNNGVVDDSQLPKDRFSAERLKGVDSTLKIQPAKLEDSAVYLCASSLDQYVGDGELFFGEGSRLTVL.

J is TRBJ2-1 and V is TRBV2, with 10 positions matching TRBD2. The length of the CDR3 is 15 residues. Losses at the gene ends were 7 bases for V and 6 bases for J; bases not matched to a gene: 9. In germline, CDR1 is SNHLY, CDR2 FYNNEI. The CDR3 DNA reads TGTGCCAGCACGATGGTAGCGGGAGGAGGCAATGAGCAGTTCTTC. Encoded protein: CASTMVAGGGNEQFF.

Comments on this clonotype: Just one base apart from a much larger clone, this may be a read error. The chain links TRBV3-1 to TRBJ2-7; D remains ambiguous. Germline V gene lookup returns CDR1 LGHDT and CDR2 YNNKEL (reference sequence). The CDR3 runs to 15 residues. The CDR3 loop is CASGHSATENYEQYF. The CDR3 coding sequence is TGTGCCAGCGGCCACTCAGCCACGGAGAACTACGAGCAGTACTTC.

This clonotype was detected many times. The rearrangement joins TRBV7-8 to TRBJ1-5; 12 bases are shared with TRBD1. The CDR3 has 14 residues. Unmatched junction bases numbered 4, after V lost 6 bases and J lost 7 bases. Germline loops: CDR1 SGHVS, CDR2 FQNEAQ. Here the CDR3 reads CASRPGQGAQPQHF. The CDR3 DNA follows: TGTGCCAGCAGACCGGGACAGGGGGCCCAGCCCCAGCATTTT.

This clonotype came up many times. The gene calls are TRBV30 and TRBJ1-2; 7 positions match TRBD1. The V gene end was trimmed by 3 bases and the J gene end by 4 bases; junction bases not matched to a gene: 5. Looked up from germline, CDR1 is GTSNPN and CDR2 is SVGIG (reference sequence). This CDR3 is built from 13 residues. CDR3 in amino acids: CAWRGDRSYGYTF. The CDR3 coding sequence is TGTGCCTGGAGGGGGGACAGATCCTATGGCTACACCTTC.

This CDR3 is CASSQQGPGNTIYF. CDR3 sequence (DNA): TGTGCCAGCAGCCAACAGGGCCCTGGAAACACCATATATTTT. The rearrangement links TRBV3-1 to TRBJ1-3; a weak D match, TRBD1 (5 bases). V was cut by 2 bases and J by 2 bases, with 7 bases left in between. CDR1 is LGHDT, CDR2 YNNKEL, per germline (reference sequence). CDR3 length equals 14 residues.

This clonotype occurred a few times. The gene calls are TRBV30 and TRBJ1-2; the match to TRBD1 covers 7 bases. The V gene's germline CDR1 is GTSNPN and CDR2 SVGIG (reference sequence). The J segment lost 8 bases and the V segment lost 8 bases, leaving 11 bases of the junction unmatched. The CDR3 has 12 amino acids. CDR3 DNA sequence: TGTGCCGGGACGCAGGGGGTAGGAGGCTACACCTTC. Protein product: CAGTQGVGGYTF.

This clonotype was counted ten times or more. This chain joins TRBV5-1 and TRBJ1-1, with D possibly being TRBD1 (5 bases). Looked up from germline, CDR1 is SGHRS and CDR2 is YFSETQ. This CDR3 spans 12 amino acids. Trimming left V 0 bases short and J 8 bases short, with 8 bases between. As DNA, the CDR3 is TGCGCCAGCAGCTTGGAAGGGGTCGAAGCTTTCTTT. Protein product: CASSLEGVEAFF.

This rearrangement joins TRBV3-1 to TRBJ2-3, with TRBD2 identical over 10 bases. The CDR3 has 15 residues. Germline V lookup: CDR1 LGHDT, CDR2 YNNKEL (reference sequence). V was pared by 4 bases and J by 7 bases, with 8 bases of the junction left unmatched. The CDR3 sequence is CASSPSGGAENTQYF. CDR3 in DNA: TGTGCCAGCAGCCCCAGCGGGGGGGCCGAGAATACGCAGTATTTT.

The chain joins TRBV20-1 to TRBJ1-4, with 7 bases aligning to TRBD1. Looked up from germline, CDR1 is DFQATT and CDR2 is SNEGSKA (reference sequence). The CDR3 is made up of 14 amino acids. V was clipped by 3 bases and J by 8 bases; unmatched bases: 9. For the CDR3, the DNA is TGCAGTGCTAGGGGGACAGCCTCGGGGGAAAAACTGTTTTTT. Translation: CSARGTASGEKLFF.

This clonotype was seen ten or more times. This chain uses TRBV2 with TRBJ1-1; TRBD1 matches at 9 bases. V was clipped by 9 bases and J by 5 bases; unmatched bases: 7. The CDR3 extends over 13 amino acids. The germline CDR1 and CDR2 sequences are SNHLY and FYNNEI. CDR3 DNA: TGTGCCAGACGGACAGGGGAGTTAACTGAAGCTTTCTTT. Amino acid sequence: CARRTGELTEAFF.

V and J are TRBV5-8 and TRBJ1-3; possibly TRBD1 for D (5 bases). Per the germline V gene, CDR1 is SGHTS and CDR2 is YDEGEE. CDR3 length: 17 residues. V lost 4 bases and J lost 2, with 19 bases in between. CDR3 region: CASSNAGTEGPGNTIYF. The CDR3, as DNA: TGTGCCAGCAGCAACGCCGGGACCGAGGGCCCTGGAAACACCATATATTTT.

This clonotype was detected many times. The rearrangement links TRBV7-2 to TRBJ2-7; D may be TRBD1 (7 bases). This CDR3 spans 17 amino acids. The V gene's germline CDR1 is SGHTA and CDR2 FQGNSA. V lost 5 bases and J 1 base, leaving 21 bases between the germline ends. CDR3 loop: CASSLQGGTDLSYEQYF. For the CDR3, the DNA is TGTGCCAGCAGCCTCCAAGGGGGGACAGACCTATCCTACGAGCAGTACTTC.

Turning to this clonotype: Because it lacks the conserved phenylalanine or tryptophan at the end, this CDR3 is likely a read error. The chain joins TRBV9 to TRBJ1-6; D unclear. Trimming took 0 bases from V and 2 from J, leaving 9 bases between them. Germline-derived CDR1 and CDR2 are SGDLS and YYNGEE. The CDR3 spans 16 residues. CDR3 in DNA: TGTGCCAGCAGCGTAGGTAGGGCCGCCTATAATTCACCCCTCCACTCT. This gives the protein CASSVGRAAYNSPLHS.